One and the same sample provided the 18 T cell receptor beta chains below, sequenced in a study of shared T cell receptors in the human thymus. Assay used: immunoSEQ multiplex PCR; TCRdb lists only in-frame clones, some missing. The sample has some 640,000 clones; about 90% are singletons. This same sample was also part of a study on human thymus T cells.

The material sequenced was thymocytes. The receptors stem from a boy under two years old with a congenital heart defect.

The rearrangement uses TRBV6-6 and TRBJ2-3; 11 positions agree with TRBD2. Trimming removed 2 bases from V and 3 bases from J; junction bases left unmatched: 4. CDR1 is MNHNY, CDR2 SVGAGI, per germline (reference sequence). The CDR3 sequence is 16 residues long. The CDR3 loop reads CASSYIAGGPTDTQYF. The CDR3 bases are TGTGCCAGCAGTTACATAGCGGGGGGGCCGACAGATACGCAGTATTTT.

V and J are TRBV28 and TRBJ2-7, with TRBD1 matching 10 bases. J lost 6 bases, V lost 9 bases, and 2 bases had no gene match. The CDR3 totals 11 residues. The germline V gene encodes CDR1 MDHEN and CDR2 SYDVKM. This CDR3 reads CARRDRGEQYF. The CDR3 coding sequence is TGTGCCAGGAGGGACAGGGGCGAGCAGTACTTC.

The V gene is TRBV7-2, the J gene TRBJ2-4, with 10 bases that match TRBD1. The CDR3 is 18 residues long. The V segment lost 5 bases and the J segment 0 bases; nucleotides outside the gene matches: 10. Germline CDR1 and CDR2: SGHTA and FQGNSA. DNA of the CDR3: TGTGCCAGCAGCCTGGGACAGGGGAGGACGATAGCCAAAAACATTCAGTACTTC. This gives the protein CASSLGQGRTIAKNIQYF.

In DNA, the CDR3 is TGTGCCACTTTAACAGGCGCCTCTGGGGCCAACGTCCTGACTTTC. Amino acid sequence: CATLTGASGANVLTF. The chain links TRBV2 to TRBJ2-6, with TRBD1 as a possible D gene (5 bases). Trimming removed 10 bases at V and 0 bases at J, with 13 bases between. The CDR3 totals 15 residues. Germline V gene lookup returns CDR1 SNHLY and CDR2 FYNNEI.

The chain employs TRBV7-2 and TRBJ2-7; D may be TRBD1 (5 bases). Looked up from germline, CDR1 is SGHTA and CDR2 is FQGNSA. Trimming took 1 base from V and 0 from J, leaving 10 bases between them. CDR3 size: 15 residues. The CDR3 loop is CASSLGGPHSYEQYF. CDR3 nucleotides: TGTGCCAGCAGCTTAGGGGGCCCTCACTCCTACGAGCAGTACTTC.

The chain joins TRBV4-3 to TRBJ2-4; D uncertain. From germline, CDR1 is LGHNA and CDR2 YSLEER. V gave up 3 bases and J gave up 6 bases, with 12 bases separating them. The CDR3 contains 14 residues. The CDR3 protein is CASSQGEVGNIQYF. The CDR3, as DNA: TGCGCCAGCAGCCAGGGCGAAGTGGGAAACATTCAGTACTTC.

The CDR3 loop reads CASSFEGGRNTEAFF. CDR3 bases: TGCGCCAGCAGCTTCGAAGGGGGCAGGAACACTGAAGCTTTCTTT. This chain connects TRBV5-1 to TRBJ1-1, with 7 bases fitting TRBD1. The germline CDR1 and CDR2 sequences are SGHRS and YFSETQ. This CDR3 contains 15 residues. V shed 2 bases, J shed 1 base, and the junction held 5 bases outside the gene matches.

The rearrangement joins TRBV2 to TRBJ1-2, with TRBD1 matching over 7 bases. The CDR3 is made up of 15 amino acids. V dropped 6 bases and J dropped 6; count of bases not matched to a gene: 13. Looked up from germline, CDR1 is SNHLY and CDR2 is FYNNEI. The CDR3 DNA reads TGTGCCAGCAGGGAGGGACAGCCCTATAAGGATGGCTACACCTTC. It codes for CASREGQPYKDGYTF.

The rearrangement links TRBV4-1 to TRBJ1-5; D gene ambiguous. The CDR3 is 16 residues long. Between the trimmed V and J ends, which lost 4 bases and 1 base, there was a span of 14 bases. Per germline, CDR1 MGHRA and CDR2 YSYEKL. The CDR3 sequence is CASSLFRQESNQPQHF. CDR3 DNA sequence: TGCGCCAGCAGCCTTTTCCGGCAGGAAAGCAATCAGCCCCAGCATTTT.

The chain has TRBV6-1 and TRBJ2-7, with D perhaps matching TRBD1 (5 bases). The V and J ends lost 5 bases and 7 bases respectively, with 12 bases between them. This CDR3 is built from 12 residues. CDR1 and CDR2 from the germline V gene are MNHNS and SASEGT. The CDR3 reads CASSSQGWEQYF. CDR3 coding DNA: TGTGCCAGCAGTTCGCAGGGCTGGGAGCAGTACTTC.

The CDR3 coding sequence is TGCGCCAGCAGCCAATGGGGGTCAGGGGCTCAGCCCCAGCATTTT. This translates into CASSQWGSGAQPQHF. The rearrangement uses TRBV4-1 and TRBJ1-5, with D possibly TRBD1 on 6 matching bases. Deletions cut 2 bases from V and 6 bases from J, with 14 bases between. The CDR3 has 15 residues. CDR1 MGHRA and CDR2 YSYEKL come from the germline V gene.

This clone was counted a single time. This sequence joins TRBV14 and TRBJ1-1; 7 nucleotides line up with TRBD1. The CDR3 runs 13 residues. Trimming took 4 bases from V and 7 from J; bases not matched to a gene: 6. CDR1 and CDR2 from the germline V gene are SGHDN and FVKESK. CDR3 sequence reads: CASSPTRQGEAFF. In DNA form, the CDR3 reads TGTGCCAGCAGCCCGACGCGACAGGGTGAAGCTTTCTTT.

CDR3 sequence reads: CASSTSRGLAGELFF. The CDR3 coding sequence is TGTGCCAGCAGTACTTCCAGGGGGCTGGCCGGGGAGCTGTTTTTT. The genes are TRBV27 and TRBJ2-2, with 8 nucleotides matching TRBD1. CDR1 is MNHEY, CDR2 SMNVEV, per germline (reference sequence). The CDR3 is 15 amino acids. Trimming removed 5 bases from V and 6 bases from J; junction bases left unmatched: 8.

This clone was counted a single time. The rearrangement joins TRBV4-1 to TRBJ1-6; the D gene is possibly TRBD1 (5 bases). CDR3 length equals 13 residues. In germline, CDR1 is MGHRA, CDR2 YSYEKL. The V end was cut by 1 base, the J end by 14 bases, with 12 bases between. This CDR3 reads CASSQAGTGALHF. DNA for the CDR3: TGCGCCAGCAGCCAAGCAGGGACTGGGGCCCTCCACTTT.

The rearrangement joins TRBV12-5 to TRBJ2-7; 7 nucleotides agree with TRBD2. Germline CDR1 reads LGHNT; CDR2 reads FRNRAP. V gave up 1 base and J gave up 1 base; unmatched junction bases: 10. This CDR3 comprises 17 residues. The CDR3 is CASGLGVGGGKSYEQYF. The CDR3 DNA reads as TGTGCTAGTGGTTTGGGAGTCGGGGGAGGGAAATCCTACGAGCAGTACTTC. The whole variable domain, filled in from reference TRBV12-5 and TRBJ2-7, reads DARVTQTPRHKVTEMGQEVTMRCQPILGHNTVFWYRQTMMQGLELLAYFRNRAPLDDSGMPKDRFSAEMPDATLATLKIQPSEPRDSAVYFCASGLGVGGGKSYEQYFGPGTRLTVT.

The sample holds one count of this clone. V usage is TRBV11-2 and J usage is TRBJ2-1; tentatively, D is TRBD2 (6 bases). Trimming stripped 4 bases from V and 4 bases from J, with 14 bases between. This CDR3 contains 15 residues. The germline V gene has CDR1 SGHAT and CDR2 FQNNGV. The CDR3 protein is CASSSGVPIYNEQFF. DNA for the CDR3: TGTGCCAGCAGCTCGGGGGTTCCGATATACAATGAGCAGTTCTTC. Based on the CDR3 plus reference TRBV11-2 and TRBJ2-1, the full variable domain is EAGVAQSPRYKIIEKRQSVAFWCNPISGHATLYWYQQILGQGPKLLIQFQNNGVVDDSQLPKDRFSAERLKGVDSTLKIQPAKLEDSAVYLCASSSGVPIYNEQFFGPGTRLTVL.

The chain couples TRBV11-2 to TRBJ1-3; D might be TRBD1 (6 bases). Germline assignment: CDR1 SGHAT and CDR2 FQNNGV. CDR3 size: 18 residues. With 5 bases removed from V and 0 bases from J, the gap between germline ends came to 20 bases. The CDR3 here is CASSPTRGAGHSGNTIYF. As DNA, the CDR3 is TGTGCCAGCAGCCCTACCCGGGGGGCAGGCCACTCTGGAAACACCATATATTTT. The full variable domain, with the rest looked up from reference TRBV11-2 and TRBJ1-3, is EAGVAQSPRYKIIEKRQSVAFWCNPISGHATLYWYQQILGQGPKLLIQFQNNGVVDDSQLPKDRFSAERLKGVDSTLKIQPAKLEDSAVYLCASSPTRGAGHSGNTIYFGEGSWLTVV.

CDR3 nucleotide sequence: TGTGCCAGTAGGGAGCCGGGACAGGGGAATGAAAAACTGTTTTTT. Protein: CASREPGQGNEKLFF. The chain joins TRBV19 to TRBJ1-4; 10 nucleotides agree with TRBD1. Trimming at V came to 6 bases and at J to 5 bases, leaving 6 bases not matched to a gene. Germline V gene data show CDR1 as LNHDA and CDR2 as SQIVND (reference sequence). The CDR3 length is 15 residues.